One sample yielded the 10 T cell receptor beta chains listed below, sequenced in a study of cytomegalovirus exposure and HLA in healthy donors. PCR used 60 Vbeta primers and 13 Jbeta primers. TCRdb's table, derived via immunoSEQ multiplex PCR, lists solely in-frame clones and lacks some. The sample holds tens of thousands of clones, roughly two thirds seen once. Sequenced: PBMCs. The receptors stem from a woman in her twenties or thirties in good health and CMV-seronegative.

For the CDR3, the DNA is TGTGCCAGCAGCTTATTAACTGAAGCTTTCTTT. It codes for CASSLLTEAFF. This sequence joins TRBV7-7 and TRBJ1-1; the D is unclear. Germline-derived CDR1 and CDR2 are SSHAT and FNYEAQ (reference sequence). Trimming left V 2 bases short and J 5 bases short, with 3 bases between. The CDR3 sequence is 11 residues long.

The chain employs TRBV10-3 and TRBJ1-2; D might be TRBD1 (5 bases). The CDR3 length is 12 residues. V gave up 10 bases and J gave up 1 base, with 10 bases separating them. CDR1 and CDR2 (germline): ENHRY, SYGVKD. The DNA for the CDR3 is TGTGCCAACTACGGGGGTAACTATGGCTACACCTTC. Its protein is CANYGGNYGYTF.

This clone was found once. This chain joins TRBV29-1 and TRBJ2-1, with 9 bases matching TRBD1. V lost 6 bases and J lost 0; bases outside the gene matches: 12. Germline V CDR1 and CDR2: SQVTM, ANQGSEA. The CDR3 has 17 residues. CDR3: CSVIGDRALSSYNEQFF. As DNA, the CDR3 is TGCAGCGTAATAGGGGACAGGGCTTTAAGCTCCTACAATGAGCAGTTCTTC.

The CDR3 bases are TGTGCCAGCAGTCCGGGACAGGGGAATTACGAGCAGTACTTC. Its translation is CASSPGQGNYEQYF. J is TRBJ2-7 and V is TRBV2, with 10 bases that match TRBD1. With V trimmed by 5 bases and J by 4 bases, 5 bases remained unmatched. The CDR3 spans 14 residues. Germline values: CDR1 SNHLY, CDR2 FYNNEI.

In DNA form, the CDR3 reads TGTGCCAGCAGCTTTACGGGGGGCAATCAGCCCCAGCATTTT. Translating gives CASSFTGGNQPQHF. This chain links TRBV7-2 with TRBJ1-5; TRBD1 is a possible D gene (5 bases). Per the germline V gene, CDR1 is SGHTA and CDR2 is FQGNSA. V was pared by 3 bases and J by 2 bases, with 8 bases between. The CDR3 totals 14 residues. The full variable domain, rest sourced from reference TRBV7-2 and TRBJ1-5, is GAGVSQSPSNKVTEKGKDVELRCDPISGHTALYWYRQSLGQGLEFLIYFQGNSAPDKSGLPSDRFSAERTGGSVSTLTIQRTQQEDSAVYLCASSFTGGNQPQHFGDGTRLSIL.

The V and J genes are TRBV5-1 and TRBJ2-4, with D possibly being TRBD2 (5 bases). From germline, CDR1 is SGHRS and CDR2 YFSETQ. Trimming left V 2 bases short and J 3 bases short, with 9 bases between. The CDR3 loop spans 14 amino acids. CDR3 in DNA: TGCGCCAGCAGCTTAGGGAGTGGCAAAAACATTCAGTACTTC. It codes for CASSLGSGKNIQYF.

The chain employs TRBV5-5 and TRBJ2-7, with D possibly TRBD1 on 6 matching bases. Trimming took 1 base from V and 3 from J, leaving 14 bases between them. The CDR3 contains 15 residues. CDR1 is SGHKS, CDR2 YYEKEE, per germline (reference sequence). The CDR3 DNA sequence: TGTGCCAGCAGCTTGCCGTCGACAGGCCACTACGAGCAGTACTTC. Translation: CASSLPSTGHYEQYF.

Details on this clone: The final CDR3 position lacks the conserved phenylalanine or tryptophan, pointing to a likely read error. The DNA is omitted, as the CDR3 cannot be located on it reliably, and the CDR3 follows TCRdb's listing. The gene calls are TRBV19 and TRBJ1-2; the table's D gene call, TRBD1, was not cross checked with the DNA. The germline CDR1 and CDR2 sequences are LNHDA and SQIVND (reference sequence). 11 amino acids form the CDR3, both terminal residues included. CDR3 sequence reads: CASSTGTAEYL.

This chain uses TRBV30 with TRBJ2-5; TRBD2 matches 8 bases. V lost 0 bases, J lost 3 bases, and 9 bases stayed unmatched. The germline gives CDR1 GTSNPN, CDR2 SVGIG (reference sequence). CDR3 size: 16 residues. The CDR3 region is CAWSVWNSGEEETQYF. CDR3 DNA: TGTGCCTGGAGTGTTTGGAATAGCGGGGAAGAAGAGACCCAGTACTTC.

The rearrangement joins TRBV19 to TRBJ2-5, with TRBD2 identical over 8 bases. Germline CDR1 LNHDA, CDR2 SQIVND (reference sequence). After removal of 4 bases from V and 4 bases from J, the junction contained 8 bases not matched to a gene. This CDR3 comprises 15 residues. The CDR3 coding sequence is TGTGCCAGTAGTAATAGCGGGGTAAGGGGAGAGACCCAGTACTTC. It encodes CASSNSGVRGETQYF.